These 24 T cell receptor beta chains share one sample of origin, sequenced in a study of shared clonotypes between healthy human individuals. The data were produced by immunoSEQ multiplex PCR, yet TCRdb's version contains in-frame clones alone and is incomplete. This sample has some 1 million clones; around 75% occur once, and the top ten carry over 1.3%. Sequencing was performed on memory CD4+ T cells sorted from blood. Subset denoted: CD45RA-negative fraction. The receptors were sampled from a man aged 18 to 35 in good health.

The J gene is TRBJ1-2, the V gene TRBV6-6; no clear D gene. CDR3 length: 14 residues. V lost 0 bases to trimming and J lost 7 bases, with 12 bases between them. Looked up from germline, CDR1 is MNHNY and CDR2 is SVGAGI (reference sequence). DNA for the CDR3: TGTGCCAGCAGTTACTCGAGAGACCGGGGTGGCTACACCTTC. Protein sequence: CASSYSRDRGGYTF.

This clone was observed a handful of times. CDR3 region: CASSLIRLTEAFF. CDR3 DNA sequence: TGTGCCAGCTCCCTCATCAGGCTCACTGAAGCTTTCTTT. The rearrangement links TRBV18 to TRBJ1-1, with D unresolved. The CDR3 consists of 13 residues. Germline CDR1 and CDR2: KGHSH and LQKENI. V was shortened by 6 bases and J by 4 bases, with 12 bases between the two germline ends. Filled out from reference TRBV18 and TRBJ1-1, the complete variable domain reads NAGVMQNPRHLVRRRGQEARLRCSPMKGHSHVYWYRQLPEEGLKFMVYLQKENIIDESGMPKERFSAEFPKEGPSILRIQQVVRGDSAAYFCASSLIRLTEAFFGQGTRLTVV.

V is TRBV4-1 and J is TRBJ2-1, with D perhaps matching TRBD1 (5 bases). Germline assignment: CDR1 MGHRA and CDR2 YSYEKL. Deletions cut 2 bases from V and 0 bases from J, with 14 bases between. The CDR3 is 17 amino acids. For the CDR3, the DNA is TGCGCCAGCAGCCAACCCGTGACAGAGAGCTCCTACAATGAGCAGTTCTTC. Protein product: CASSQPVTESSYNEQFF.

The chain employs TRBV2 and TRBJ2-2; 7 nucleotides align to TRBD2. With 6 bases clipped from V and 6 bases from J, the junction kept 4 bases outside the gene matches. Germline V gene sequence: CDR1 SNHLY, CDR2 FYNNEI. CDR3 length: 13 residues. DNA of the CDR3: TGTGCCAGCAGCCCGACTAGCCCCGGGGAGCTGTTTTTT. Translated, it gives CASSPTSPGELFF.

Note on this clone: Other DNA sequences in the sample encode the same CDR3. The chain carries TRBV6-1 and TRBJ1-2; D is uncertain. With 0 bases removed from V and 0 bases from J, the gap between germline ends came to 8 bases. The CDR3 length is 15 residues. Germline CDR1 is MNHNS and CDR2 is SASEGT. CDR3 protein: CASSEARQPNYGYTF. The CDR3 DNA reads TGTGCCAGCAGTGAAGCGAGGCAGCCTAACTATGGCTACACCTTC.

This chain links TRBV28 with TRBJ1-5, with D possibly being TRBD1 (5 bases). There are 16 residues in the CDR3. Germline V gives CDR1 MDHEN, CDR2 SYDVKM. Trimming took off 7 bases at V and 4 bases at J, with 20 bases between the two ends. CDR3 nucleotides: TGTGCCAGCACACCCGGCGGGAGGGGCCCTAATCAGCCCCAGCATTTT. Amino acids: CASTPGGRGPNQPQHF.

This chain connects TRBV6-1 to TRBJ1-3; 10 bases align to TRBD1. Germline V gene lookup returns CDR1 MNHNS and CDR2 SASEGT. The CDR3 contains 16 residues. V trimming: 4 bases; J trimming: 1 base; junction bases outside the gene matches: 4. In DNA, the CDR3 is TGTGCCAGCAGTGCGGGACAGGGGAAGTCTGGAAACACCATATATTTT. Its protein is CASSAGQGKSGNTIYF.

This clone was observed a handful of times. The V call is TRBV13, the J call TRBJ2-7; D uncertain. Germline loops: CDR1 PRHDT, CDR2 FYEKMQ (reference sequence). The germline V and J ends were trimmed by 0 bases and 5 bases, with 5 bases remaining between them. The CDR3 length is 12 residues. CDR3 residues: CASSLGGNEQYF. CDR3 DNA sequence: TGTGCCAGCAGCTTAGGGGGGAACGAGCAGTACTTC.

This chain links TRBV7-8 with TRBJ1-5, with D possibly being TRBD1 (6 bases). With 5 bases removed from V and 0 bases from J, the gap between germline ends came to 11 bases. The germline V gene encodes CDR1 SGHVS and CDR2 FQNEAQ. The CDR3 extends over 15 amino acids. Here the CDR3 reads CASSMQGISNQPQHF. The DNA for the CDR3 is TGTGCCAGCAGCATGCAGGGGATTAGCAATCAGCCCCAGCATTTT. The complete variable domain, with remaining parts taken from reference TRBV7-8 and TRBJ1-5, reads GAGVSQSPRYKVAKRGQDVALRCDPISGHVSLFWYQQALGQGPEFLTYFQNEAQLDKSGLPSDRFFAERPEGSVSTLKIQRTQQEDSAVYLCASSMQGISNQPQHFGDGTRLSIL.

A note on this clone: An end of the junction does not agree with germline; a read error may underlie this. The J gene is TRBJ2-7, the V gene TRBV7-7, with TRBD1 matching over 10 bases. The CDR3 extends over 14 amino acids. The germline V gene has CDR1 SSHAT and CDR2 FNYEAQ (reference sequence). The DNA of the CDR3 is TGTGCTAGCAGCTCCGGGACAGGGGAGGGCGAGCAGTACTTC. As protein: CASSSGTGEGEQYF.

This clone was seen a single time. V is TRBV5-6 and J is TRBJ2-7; D remains unclear. V gave up 1 base and J gave up 3 bases, with 11 bases separating them. The CDR3 extends over 14 amino acids. Germline V CDR1 and CDR2: SGHDT, YYEEEE. In DNA form, the CDR3 reads TGTGCCAGCAGCTTGTTTCGAGAGGTCTACGAGCAGTACTTC. Amino acid sequence: CASSLFREVYEQYF.

The V gene is TRBV9, the J gene TRBJ1-5; 10 positions agree with TRBD1. Trimming removed 1 base from V and 2 bases from J; junction bases left unmatched: 3. The germline V gene has CDR1 SGDLS and CDR2 YYNGEE. This CDR3 has 16 residues. CDR3 nucleotides: TGTGCCAGCAGCGTAACAGGACAGGGGGGCAATCAGCCCCAGCATTTT. Protein sequence: CASSVTGQGGNQPQHF. The variable domain in full, completed from reference TRBV9 and TRBJ1-5, reads DSGVTQTPKHLITATGQRVTLRCSPRSGDLSVYWYQQSLDQGLQFLIQYYNGEERAKGNILERFSAQQFPDLHSELNLSSLELGDSALYFCASSVTGQGGNQPQHFGDGTRLSIL.

This clone occurred a few times. This chain links TRBV11-3 with TRBJ1-1; the D is unclear. CDR3 length: 14 amino acids. Germline-derived CDR1 and CDR2 are SGHNT and YENEEA. Trimming removed 1 base from V and 4 bases from J, with 10 bases in between. The DNA of the CDR3 is TGTGCCAGCAGCTTAGGGGGTGATGGCACTGAAGCTTTCTTT. Its protein product is CASSLGGDGTEAFF.

The chain links TRBV7-9 to TRBJ1-2, with D possibly matching TRBD1 (5 bases). This CDR3 has 13 amino acids. Deletions cut 2 bases from V and 8 bases from J, with 12 bases between. Germline lookup yields CDR1 SEHNR and CDR2 FQNEAQ (reference sequence). CDR3 DNA sequence: TGTGCCAGCAGCTTAACGGGGGGTGGCGGCTACACCTTC. Translation gives CASSLTGGGGYTF.

To note about this clone: Different DNA sequences within this sample yield the same CDR3. The V gene is TRBV29-1, the J gene TRBJ1-1; TRBD1 is a possible D gene (5 bases). Deletions cut 4 bases from V and 3 bases from J, with 9 bases between. CDR3 length: 12 amino acids. Germline V gives CDR1 SQVTM, CDR2 ANQGSEA. CDR3 loop: CSVARGDTEAFF. The CDR3, as DNA: TGCAGCGTTGCCCGGGGGGACACTGAAGCTTTCTTT.

The J gene is TRBJ1-3, the V gene TRBV5-1; D might be TRBD1 (6 bases). Trimming stripped 0 bases from V and 0 bases from J, with 10 bases between. CDR3 length: 16 residues. The germline V gene has CDR1 SGHRS and CDR2 YFSETQ. In DNA, the CDR3 is TGCGCCAGCAGCTTGGAGGGGGGACTCTCTGGAAACACCATATATTTT. Protein product: CASSLEGGLSGNTIYF.

The rearrangement links TRBV5-4 to TRBJ1-2, with D possibly matching TRBD1 (5 bases). Between the trimmed V and J ends, which lost 5 bases and 3 bases, there was a span of 11 bases. Germline CDR1 reads SGHNT; CDR2 reads YYREEE (reference sequence). There are 13 residues in the CDR3. Written as DNA, the CDR3 is TGTGCCAGCAGACAGGTTAACGACTATGGCTACACCTTC. It encodes CASRQVNDYGYTF.

About this clone: Other nucleotide sequences from this sample produce the same CDR3. The V call is TRBV5-6, the J call TRBJ2-2; unclear D gene. CDR3 length equals 13 residues. The V end was cut by 5 bases, the J end by 3 bases, with 8 bases between. Germline CDR1 and CDR2: SGHDT and YYEEEE. The CDR3 protein is CASSKQYTGELFF. CDR3 DNA sequence: TGTGCCAGCAGTAAACAGTACACCGGGGAGCTGTTTTTT.

The J gene is TRBJ2-5, the V gene TRBV5-4; D is perhaps TRBD1 or TRBD2 (6 bases each). The CDR3 loop spans 14 amino acids. With 0 bases removed from V and 2 bases from J, the gap between germline ends came to 8 bases. CDR1 and CDR2 (germline): SGHNT, YYREEE (reference sequence). The CDR3: CASSLGGGQETQYF. DNA for the CDR3: TGTGCCAGCAGCTTGGGAGGGGGGCAAGAGACCCAGTACTTC.

This clone was seen just once. This chain joins TRBV2 and TRBJ2-3; 7 nucleotides agree with TRBD2. This CDR3 has 15 residues. Germline V lookup: CDR1 SNHLY, CDR2 FYNNEI. The trim removed 5 bases at V and 0 bases at J, leaving 5 bases unmatched. CDR3 amino acids: CASSPSGVSTDTQYF. CDR3 in DNA: TGTGCCAGCAGTCCTAGCGGAGTCAGCACAGATACGCAGTATTTT.

Details on this clone: Other DNA sequences of this sample code for an identical CDR3. The rearrangement joins TRBV7-2 to TRBJ1-3, with D possibly TRBD1 on 5 matching bases. With 1 base removed from V and 4 bases from J, the gap between germline ends came to 11 bases. The CDR3 covers 15 residues. From germline, CDR1 is SGHTA and CDR2 FQGNSA. CDR3 DNA: TGTGCCAGCAGCTTAGGCGCGGGGCTCGGAAACACCATATATTTT. It codes for CASSLGAGLGNTIYF.

The chain carries TRBV7-2 and TRBJ2-2; 12 bases align to TRBD2. V was clipped by 3 bases and J by 4 bases; unmatched bases: 3. Germline V gene lookup returns CDR1 SGHTA and CDR2 FQGNSA. The CDR3 extends over 16 amino acids. CDR3 residues: CASSLTSGSGTGELFF. The CDR3 nucleotides are TGTGCCAGCAGCTTGACTAGCGGGAGTGGCACCGGGGAGCTGTTTTTT.

The V gene is TRBV7-9, the J gene TRBJ2-3, with TRBD2 as a possible D gene (6 bases). V was pared by 1 base and J by 4 bases, with 15 bases between. Per the germline V gene, CDR1 is SEHNR and CDR2 is FQNEAQ (reference sequence). The CDR3 loop spans 16 amino acids. The CDR3 DNA is TGTGCCAGCAGCTTAGGTGCGGGGACCGGGTCAGATACGCAGTATTTT. It encodes CASSLGAGTGSDTQYF. Drawing the rest from reference TRBV7-9 and TRBJ2-3, the complete variable domain is DTGVSQNPRHKITKRGQNVTFRCDPISEHNRLYWYRQTLGQGPEFLTYFQNEAQLEKSRLLSDRFSAERPKGSFSTLEIQRTEQGDSAMYLCASSLGAGTGSDTQYFGPGTRLTVL.

The chain recombines TRBV27 with TRBJ2-5; either TRBD1 or TRBD2 may supply D (7 bases each). With 8 bases removed from V and 5 bases from J, the gap between germline ends came to 15 bases. CDR3 length: 13 amino acids. CDR1 MNHEY and CDR2 SMNVEV come from the germline V gene (reference sequence). The CDR3 here is CASSGGGKETQYF. Written as DNA, the CDR3 is TGTGCCAGCTCAGGGGGGGGCAAGGAGACCCAGTACTTC.